These T cell receptor beta chains were read from a single sample in a study of CD8 T cells in ankylosing spondylitis. TCRdb re-called the 5' RACE reads through MiXCR, storing one row per CDR3 protein. The sample has tens of thousands of distinct CDR3 sequences, about 9% seen once; the top ten hold over 25%. Sample: blood, either unsorted or a sorted T cell fraction (not recorded which). These receptors all come from a male donor with ankylosing spondylitis. Each CDR3 is given with its conserved first and last residue. A D gene is named only where the DNA matches it firmly. Clone size appears in some rows only: once, few, many, or a class for an expanded clone.

J: TRBJ2-5; size: NA; D: TRBD2; V: TRBV7-8; DNA: TGTGCCAGCAGCAGTCCTAGCGGGATCGGGGAAGAGACCCAGTACTTC; CDR3: CASSSPSGIGEETQYF
J: TRBJ2-5; size: NA; D: NA; V: TRBV30; DNA: TGTGCCTGGAGTAGGAGGACAGCCTGGTATGACCAGTACTTC; CDR3: CAWSRRTAWYDQYF
J: TRBJ2-1; size: many; D: TRBD2; V: TRBV7-9; DNA: TGTGCCAGCAGCCCACCGAAAGGACTAGTTTGGGCTAATGAGCAGTTCTTC; CDR3: CASSPPKGLVWANEQFF
J: TRBJ2-1; size: many; D: NA; V: TRBV29-1; DNA: TGCAGCGTTGATGCTTTGCCGGGGAGGAATGAGCAGTTCTTC; CDR3: CSVDALPGRNEQFF
J: TRBJ1-1; size: NA; D: TRBD1; V: TRBV27; DNA: TGTGCCAGCAGGTCAGGGGGCACTGAAGCTTTCTTT; CDR3: CASRSGGTEAFF
J: TRBJ1-2; size: few; D: NA; V: TRBV7-2; DNA: TGTGCCAGCAGCCCCACCGCAGGGGTTAACTATGGCTACACCTTC; CDR3: CASSPTAGVNYGYTF
J: TRBJ1-3; size: NA; D: NA; V: TRBV7-9; DNA: TGTTCCAGCAGCGCCTTTGGGGGGCAAGGAAACACCATATATTTT; CDR3: CSSSAFGGQGNTIYF
J: TRBJ2-3; size: many; D: TRBD2; V: TRBV5-1; DNA: TGCGCCAGCAGCCCGCCCCTCCTAGCGGGAGGCCTCACAGATACGCAGTATTTT; CDR3: CASSPPLLAGGLTDTQYF
J: TRBJ2-5; size: many; D: NA; V: TRBV7-9; DNA: TGTGCCAGCAGATATATCCAAGAGACCCAGTACTTC; CDR3: CASRYIQETQYF
J: TRBJ2-7; size: many; D: NA; V: TRBV10-3; DNA: TGTGCCATCAGTGAAAGGTCCTCCTACGAGCAGTACTTC; CDR3: CAISERSSYEQYF
J: TRBJ2-3; size: many; D: NA; V: TRBV12-3/TRBV12-4; DNA: TGTGCCAGCAGTTCCGGAGACTCCGATACGCAGTATTTT; CDR3: CASSSGDSDTQYF
J: TRBJ1-3; size: NA; D: NA; V: TRBV20-1; DNA: TGCAGTGCTAGAGATCAACTGGGGACGTACTCTGGAAACACCATATATTTT; CDR3: CSARDQLGTYSGNTIYF
J: TRBJ1-2; size: many; D: NA; V: TRBV2; DNA: TGTGCCAGCAGTCCACCGGACAGCAATTCCTATGGCTACACCTTC; CDR3: CASSPPDSNSYGYTF
J: TRBJ2-4; size: many; D: TRBD1; V: TRBV16; DNA: TGTGCCAGCAGCCAATTCAGACAGGGCTCCAAAAACATTCAGTACTTC; CDR3: CASSQFRQGSKNIQYF
J: TRBJ2-1; size: NA; D: TRBD2; V: TRBV7-9; DNA: TGTGCCAGCAGCTTAGGGGGGGGGAATGAGCAGTTCTTC; CDR3: CASSLGGGNEQFF
J: TRBJ1-2; size: few; D: NA; V: TRBV24-1; DNA: TGTGCCACCAGTGACCCCTCGAGGGACTATGGCTACACCTTC; CDR3: CATSDPSRDYGYTF
J: TRBJ2-1; size: few; D: TRBD1; V: TRBV10-3; DNA: TGTGCCATCAGACGGGACAGGGGTAATGAGCAGTTCTTC; CDR3: CAIRRDRGNEQFF
J: TRBJ2-3; size: many; D: TRBD2; V: TRBV11-2; DNA: TGTGCCAGCAGCTTAGTCGAGACTAGCGGGAGGGCCATAGATACGCAGTATTTT; CDR3: CASSLVETSGRAIDTQYF
J: TRBJ2-3; size: NA; D: TRBD2; V: TRBV2; DNA: TGTGCCAGCTCCGCGACGACTAGCGGGAGGGCCCCAGATACGCAGTATTTT; CDR3: CASSATTSGRAPDTQYF
J: TRBJ2-5; size: many; D: NA; V: TRBV3-1; DNA: TGTGCCAGCAGCAAAAGTGGCCGGGAGCATAGAGAGACCCAGTACTTC; CDR3: CASSKSGREHRETQYF
J: TRBJ2-2; size: few; D: NA; V: TRBV20-1; DNA: TGCAGTGCTAGAGGGGCGGACACCGGGGAGCTGTTTTTT; CDR3: CSARGADTGELFF
J: TRBJ1-1; size: many; D: NA; V: TRBV11-2; DNA: TGTGCCAGCAGCTTAAATGAAGGGGTGAGAACTGAAGCTTTCTTT; CDR3: CASSLNEGVRTEAFF
J: TRBJ1-1; size: few; D: TRBD1; V: TRBV27; DNA: TGTGCCAGCAGTACAGGACAGGAGAACACTGAAGCTTTCTTT; CDR3: CASSTGQENTEAFF
J: TRBJ2-2; size: NA; D: NA; V: TRBV10-3; DNA: TGTGCCACATTATCACAGGACGCGAACACCGGGGAGCTGTTTTTT; CDR3: CATLSQDANTGELFF
J: TRBJ2-3; size: NA; D: NA; V: TRBV5-1; DNA: TGCGCCAGCAGCGCATATGGGGGTAGCACAGATACGCAGTATTTT; CDR3: CASSAYGGSTDTQYF
J: TRBJ1-2; size: many; D: NA; V: TRBV12-3/TRBV12-4; DNA: TGTGCCACCCGCCCCAGGGCTTATGGCTACACCTTC; CDR3: CATRPRAYGYTF
J: TRBJ2-7; size: NA; D: TRBD1; V: TRBV5-1; DNA: TGCGCCAGCACCCGATACGGAGGAGGGACAGGGGGGTCCTACGAGCAGTACTTC; CDR3: CASTRYGGGTGGSYEQYF
J: TRBJ1-1; size: few; D: NA; V: TRBV27; DNA: TGTGCCAGCAGTTTCTCCGTTAACACTGAAGCTTTCTTT; CDR3: CASSFSVNTEAFF
J: TRBJ2-1; size: many; D: TRBD2; V: TRBV7-9; DNA: TGTGCCAGCAGCCCTAGCGGCAGCAATGAGCAGTTCTTC; CDR3: CASSPSGSNEQFF
J: TRBJ2-7; size: many; D: NA; V: TRBV11-2; DNA: TGTGCCAGCAGCTATAACCCGGGACGGGGATCCTACGAGCAGTACTTC; CDR3: CASSYNPGRGSYEQYF
J: TRBJ2-1; size: many; D: TRBD2; V: TRBV3-1; DNA: TGTGCCAGCAGCTCAACTAGCGGGAGTGGGAATGAGCAGTTCTTC; CDR3: CASSSTSGSGNEQFF
J: TRBJ1-6; size: many; D: TRBD1; V: TRBV20-1; DNA: TGCAGTGCTAGATCCAGGGACAGCGTCTTTTCACCCCTCCACTTT; CDR3: CSARSRDSVFSPLHF
J: TRBJ2-3; size: NA; D: NA; V: TRBV27; DNA: TGTGCCAGCAGTTCACAGGGCTGGGCCGCAGATACGCAGTATTTT; CDR3: CASSSQGWAADTQYF
J: TRBJ1-1; size: many; D: NA; V: TRBV27; DNA: TGTGCCAGCAGTTTATATGACATGAGAGAAGCTTTCTTT; CDR3: CASSLYDMREAFF
J: TRBJ1-1; size: NA; D: NA; V: TRBV7-9; DNA: TGTGCCAGCAGCTTAAGTAAAGGGGATACTGAAGCTTTCTTT; CDR3: CASSLSKGDTEAFF
J: TRBJ2-1; size: many; D: TRBD1; V: TRBV10-3; DNA: TGTGCCATCAGTGAACAGGGGAAGGCCTACAATGAGCAGTTCTTC; CDR3: CAISEQGKAYNEQFF
J: TRBJ1-5; size: many; D: NA; V: TRBV7-9; DNA: TGTGCCAGCAGCCCGGACGGGATGAGCAATCAGCCCCAGCATTTT; CDR3: CASSPDGMSNQPQHF
J: TRBJ2-3; size: NA; D: TRBD2; V: TRBV27; DNA: TGTGCCAGCAGTTTAATCCCTAGCGGGACAGATACGCAGTATTTT; CDR3: CASSLIPSGTDTQYF
J: TRBJ2-1; size: many; D: TRBD2; V: TRBV6-2/TRBV6-3; DNA: TGTGCCAGCAGTTATAATCCCCAGCGGGAACCTAATTACAATGAGCAGTTCTTC; CDR3: CASSYNPQREPNYNEQFF
J: TRBJ2-1; size: many; D: TRBD2; V: TRBV7-8; DNA: TGTGCCAGCAGCGAGAGACCGGGACTAGCGGGAGTCTACAATGAGCAGTTCTTC; CDR3: CASSERPGLAGVYNEQFF
J: TRBJ1-1; size: many; D: NA; V: TRBV27; DNA: TGTGCCAGCAGTTTATCAGGGAACCCTGAAGCTTTCTTT; CDR3: CASSLSGNPEAFF